This T cell receptor beta chain was sequenced in a study of post-analysis software for immune sequencing data. Presence of unique molecular identifiers characterized the TCR beta cDNA libraries. TCRdb independently ran MiXCR on the PCR reads; one entry per CDR3 protein. The data hold approximately 570,000 distinct CDR3 sequences, with about 40% observed a single time. Whole-study results and caveats: Five or six TRBV segments, including TRBV5-6, TRBV5-1 and TRBV20-1, were more frequent in patients than controls.

Regarding this clonotype: Its target is not known.

CDR3 size: 13 residues. Germline assignment: CDR1 DFQATT and CDR2 SNEGSKA (reference sequence). The V and J ends lost 6 bases and 1 base, in that order; junction bases with no gene match: 5. The sequenced sample was blood. The rearrangement joins TRBV20-1 to TRBJ2-5; 7 bases line up with TRBD2. The TCR sequence derives from a girl between 10 and 17 years old with multiple sclerosis. CDR3 loop: CSATTSPQETQYF. Written as DNA, the CDR3 is TGCAGTGCGACGACTAGCCCCCAAGAGACCCAGTACTTC.